This T cell receptor beta chain is from a study of technical replicates of blood from a handful of donors. The length of the CDR3 is 15 residues. V was pared by 0 bases and J by 0 bases, with 10 bases between. Germline V gene data show CDR1 as SGHNT and CDR2 as YYREEE (reference sequence). Libraries were prepared by immunoSEQ multiplex PCR; TCRdb keeps only in-frame clonotypes and omits some of them. The repertoire has 80,000 to 95,000 clones, about 97% of them found once; the top ten carry about 0.3%. The rearrangement uses TRBV5-4 and TRBJ2-7, with D possibly being TRBD2 (6 bases). The source of this sequence is a human donor in good health. Sequenced: T cells isolated from PBMCs. The CDR3 region is CASSLAGDVSYEQYF. The CDR3 DNA sequence: TGTGCCAGCAGCTTGGCGGGAGACGTCTCCTACGAGCAGTACTTC.